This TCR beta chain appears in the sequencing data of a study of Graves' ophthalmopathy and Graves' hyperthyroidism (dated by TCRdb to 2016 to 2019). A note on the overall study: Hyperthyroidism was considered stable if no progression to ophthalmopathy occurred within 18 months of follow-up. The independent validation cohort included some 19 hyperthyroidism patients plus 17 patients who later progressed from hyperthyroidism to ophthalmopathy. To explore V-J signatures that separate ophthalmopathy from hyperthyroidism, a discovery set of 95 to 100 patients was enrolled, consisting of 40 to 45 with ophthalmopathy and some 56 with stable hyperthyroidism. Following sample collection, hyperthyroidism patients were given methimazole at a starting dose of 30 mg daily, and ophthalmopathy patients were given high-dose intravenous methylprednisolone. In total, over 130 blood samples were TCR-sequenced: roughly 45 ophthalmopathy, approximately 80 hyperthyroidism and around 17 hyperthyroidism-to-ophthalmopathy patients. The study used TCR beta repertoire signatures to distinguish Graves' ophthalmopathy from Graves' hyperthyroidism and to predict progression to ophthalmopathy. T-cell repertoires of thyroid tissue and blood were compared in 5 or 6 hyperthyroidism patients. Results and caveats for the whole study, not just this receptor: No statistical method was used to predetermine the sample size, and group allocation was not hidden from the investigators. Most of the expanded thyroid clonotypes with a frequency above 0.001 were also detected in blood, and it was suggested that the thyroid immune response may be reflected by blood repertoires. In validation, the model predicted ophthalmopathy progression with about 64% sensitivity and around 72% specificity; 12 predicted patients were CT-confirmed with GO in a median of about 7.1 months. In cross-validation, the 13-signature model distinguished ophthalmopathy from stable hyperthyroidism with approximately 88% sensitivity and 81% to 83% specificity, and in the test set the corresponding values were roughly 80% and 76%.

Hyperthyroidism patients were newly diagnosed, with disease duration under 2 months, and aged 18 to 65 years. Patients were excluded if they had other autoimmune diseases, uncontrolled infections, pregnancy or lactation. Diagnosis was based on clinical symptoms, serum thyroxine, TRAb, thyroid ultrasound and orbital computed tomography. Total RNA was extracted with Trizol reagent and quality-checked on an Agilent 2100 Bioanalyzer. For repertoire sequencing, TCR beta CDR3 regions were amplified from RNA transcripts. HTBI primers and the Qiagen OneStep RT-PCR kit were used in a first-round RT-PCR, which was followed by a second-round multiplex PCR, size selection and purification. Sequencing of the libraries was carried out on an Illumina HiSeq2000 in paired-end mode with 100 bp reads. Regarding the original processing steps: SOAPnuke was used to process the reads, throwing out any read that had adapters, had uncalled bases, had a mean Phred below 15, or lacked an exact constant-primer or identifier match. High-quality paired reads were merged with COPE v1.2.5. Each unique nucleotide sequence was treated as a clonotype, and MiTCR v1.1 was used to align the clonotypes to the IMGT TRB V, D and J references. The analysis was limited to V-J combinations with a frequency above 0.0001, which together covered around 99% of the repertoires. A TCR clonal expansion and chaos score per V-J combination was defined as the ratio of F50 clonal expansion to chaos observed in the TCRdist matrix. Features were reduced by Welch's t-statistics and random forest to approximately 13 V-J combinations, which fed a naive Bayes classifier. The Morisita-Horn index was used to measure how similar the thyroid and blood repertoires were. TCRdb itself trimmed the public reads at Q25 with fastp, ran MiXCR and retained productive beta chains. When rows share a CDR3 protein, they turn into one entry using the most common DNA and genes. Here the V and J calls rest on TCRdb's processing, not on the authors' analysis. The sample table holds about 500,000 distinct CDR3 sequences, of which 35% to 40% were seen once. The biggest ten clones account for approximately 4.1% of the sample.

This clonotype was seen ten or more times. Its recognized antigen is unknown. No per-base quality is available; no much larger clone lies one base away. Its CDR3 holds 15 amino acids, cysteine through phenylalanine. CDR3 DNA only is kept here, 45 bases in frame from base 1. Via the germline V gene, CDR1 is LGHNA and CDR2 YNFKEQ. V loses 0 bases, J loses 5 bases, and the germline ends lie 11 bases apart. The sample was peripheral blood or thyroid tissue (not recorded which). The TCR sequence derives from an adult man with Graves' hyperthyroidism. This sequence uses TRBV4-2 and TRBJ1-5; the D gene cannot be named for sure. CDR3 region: CASSQDGGGHQPQHF. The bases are TGTGCCAGCAGCCAAGATGGAGGAGGGCATCAGCCCCAGCATTTT.